The present T cell receptor beta chain was sequenced within a study of breast tumors, draining lymph nodes, adjacent tissues. Axillary draining lymph nodes of breast cancer patients supplied the node samples. A single record per CDR3 protein comes from TCRdb applying MiXCR to the multiplex PCR reads. This repertoire shows approximately 190,000 distinct CDR3 sequences, over 25% found once; its top ten account for around 4.4%. The length of the CDR3 is 14 residues. Looked up from germline, CDR1 is LNHDA and CDR2 is SQIVND (reference sequence). V lost 4 bases and J 8 bases, leaving 14 bases between the germline ends. Ten or more counts support this clonotype.

The chain combines TRBV19 with TRBJ1-4; D is unresolved. This sequence was found in a female donor with breast cancer. Some clones in this sample may be carry-over from other donors' samples. Source material: axillary lymph node tissue. CDR3 sequence: CASSNPAFREKLFF. In DNA form, the CDR3 reads TGTGCCAGTAGTAACCCCGCGTTTCGGGAAAAACTGTTTTTT.